This is a list of T cell receptor beta chains from one sample in a study of blood T cells in healthy people across ages. TCRdb re-called the 5' RACE reads through MiXCR, storing one row per CDR3 protein. The table records approximately 800,000 distinct CDR3 sequences, under 40% of them present only once. Sequences were obtained from blood. Every receptor here comes from a man aged 18 to 29 in good health. Both conserved end residues are part of each CDR3. D genes are given only for firm matches. Clone size is stated in some rows and not others, as once, few, many or a class when expanded.

j_call v_call d_call clone_size cdr3_nt cdr3_aa
TRBJ2-1 TRBV4-3 TRBD2 . TGCGCCAGCAGCCAAGATCTCACTAGCGGATACAATGAGCAGTTCTTC CASSQDLTSGYNEQFF
TRBJ2-7 TRBV9 TRBD1 . TGTGCCAGCAGCGTAGGGACAGGGGGGACCTACGAGCAGTACTTC CASSVGTGGTYEQYF
TRBJ2-1 TRBV20-1 . . TGCGGTGCTAGATTTGGACAGCTCCTTGGGGAGCAGTTCTTC CGARFGQLLGEQFF
TRBJ2-5 TRBV5-5 . many TGTGCCAGCAGCTTGGACAGAGGGGAAGAGACCCAGTACTTC CASSLDRGEETQYF
TRBJ2-5 TRBV5-1 . . TGCGCCAGCAGCTGGGTCGGGCTCCAAGAGACCCAGTACTTC CASSWVGLQETQYF
TRBJ2-7 TRBV20-1 TRBD1 . TGCAGTGCTAGAGATCCCCTGCGACAGGGCCGTCCCGTTGAGCAGTACTTC CSARDPLRQGRPVEQYF
TRBJ1-2 TRBV11-2 . few TGTGCCAGCAGCTTTGGCAAGGACAGAAGAGGAAGTGGCTACACCTTC CASSFGKDRRGSGYTF
TRBJ2-2 TRBV12-3/TRBV12-4 . . TGTGCCAGCAGTTTACTTGGGGAGACCGGGGAGCTGTTTTTT CASSLLGETGELFF
TRBJ2-1 TRBV7-8 TRBD2 . TGTACCAGCAGCCCACGGACTAGCTTGTCCCCCAGTGAGCAGTTCTTC CTSSPRTSLSPSEQFF
TRBJ2-5 TRBV7-9 . . TGTGCCAGCAGCTTAGATACCTACAATGAGCAGTACTTC CASSLDTYNEQYF
TRBJ2-1 TRBV5-1 TRBD1 . TGCGCCAGCAGCGGGACTACAGGGGGCTTGGACAATGAGCAGTTCTTC CASSGTTGGLDNEQFF
TRBJ1-2 TRBV7-2 . . TGTGCCAGCAGCCGCCTTCGGGGCAGCGGCTACACCTTC CASSRLRGSGYTF
TRBJ2-4 TRBV20-1 . . TGCAGTGCCTCCCGAGTGGTAGGGGGGCAACTAGCCAAAAACATTCAGTACTTC CSASRVVGGQLAKNIQYF
TRBJ1-1 TRBV4-3 TRBD1 . TGCGCCAGCAGCCAAGATTTGGACAGGGAGGCCACTGAAGCTTTCTTT CASSQDLDREATEAFF
TRBJ2-3 TRBV11-2 . . TGTGCCAGCAGCTTAGTGGCAGGGCTGGTCTTAGCGGATACGCAGTATTTT CASSLVAGLVLADTQYF
TRBJ2-1 TRBV6-5 TRBD2 few TGTGCCAGCAGTTACGCGGGGGGGAGCTCCTACAATGAGCAGTTCTTC CASSYAGGSSYNEQFF
TRBJ1-5 TRBV12-3/TRBV12-4 . many TGTGCCAGCAGTTTTCGCCGGGGGGAGGGGGGATATTATAGCAATCAGCCCCAGCATTTT CASSFRRGEGGYYSNQPQHF
TRBJ1-1 TRBV4-1 . few TGCGCCAGCAGCCGCCCGGACAGTCCCACTGAAGCTTTCTTT CASSRPDSPTEAFF
TRBJ2-7 TRBV12-3/TRBV12-4 . . TGTGCCAGCAGTTTCCAACCGGACGAGCAGTACTTC CASSFQPDEQYF
TRBJ2-2 TRBV20-1 . . TGCAGTGCTAGTCACAGGGGGGGGACCGGGGAGCTGTTTTTT CSASHRGGTGELFF
TRBJ1-2 TRBV20-1 . few TGCAGTGCCGAGTCGAGCTACACCTTC CSAESSYTF
TRBJ1-4 TRBV9 . . TGTGCCAGCAGCGTAGAGGGGACCTCTAATGAAAAACTGTTTTTT CASSVEGTSNEKLFF
TRBJ2-1 TRBV12-3/TRBV12-4 . few TGTGCCAGCAGTTTCGGGGACTACAATGAGCAGTTCTTC CASSFGDYNEQFF
TRBJ1-1 TRBV7-2 . . TGTGCCAGCACCGAAATACAGGGAAGCGAAGCTTTCTTT CASTEIQGSEAFF
TRBJ2-1 TRBV7-2 TRBD2 . TGTGCCAGCAGCCAAACCCGCGGGGGGGCGTATGAGCAGTTCTTC CASSQTRGGAYEQFF
TRBJ1-6 TRBV20-1 TRBD1 few TGCAGTGCTAGATGGCAGGGGGGTAATTCACCCCTCCACTTT CSARWQGGNSPLHF
TRBJ1-2 TRBV7-2 . . TGTGCCAGCAGCTTAGGTGGCCAGCCCGTCTATGGCTACACCTTC CASSLGGQPVYGYTF
TRBJ1-3 TRBV29-1 . . TGCAGCGCCGGGGCGGGGAACTCTGGAAACACCATATATTTT CSAGAGNSGNTIYF
TRBJ2-7 TRBV20-1 . . TGCAGTGCTAGAGATCTGGAGGGGTGGAGGACCTACGAGCAGTACTTC CSARDLEGWRTYEQYF
TRBJ1-4 TRBV12-3/TRBV12-4 . . TGTGCCAGCAGTTCGTTGGGACACCTAAAACTGTTTTTT CASSSLGHLKLFF
TRBJ2-7 TRBV29-1 . once TGCAGCGTTGAACGAGGAGGCGAGCAGTACTTC CSVERGGEQYF
TRBJ2-7 TRBV14 . . TGTGCCAGCAGCCAAGTGCGGCGGGGTGAGCAGTACTTC CASSQVRRGEQYF
TRBJ2-3 TRBV20-1 . many TGCAGTGCCAATGGCGGGGCTGATACGCAGTATTTT CSANGGADTQYF
TRBJ2-1 TRBV12-3/TRBV12-4 . many TGTGCCAGCAGTTCCTCCGACTTCAATGAGCAGTTCTTC CASSSSDFNEQFF
TRBJ1-4 TRBV9 . . TGTGCCGGCAGCGTAGGGACTGCAACTAATGAAAAACTGTTTTTT CAGSVGTATNEKLFF
TRBJ1-4 TRBV12-3/TRBV12-4 TRBD1 few TGTGCCAGCAGTCCCACAGGGGGCTCTGAAAAACTGTTTTTT CASSPTGGSEKLFF
TRBJ2-7 TRBV20-1 . many TGCAGTGCTAGGGAGGGGGCGGACGAGCAGTACTTC CSAREGADEQYF
TRBJ2-1 TRBV4-2 . few TGTGCCAGCAGCCCCGCTGGGGAGACTACCCTCAATGAGCAGTTCTTC CASSPAGETTLNEQFF
TRBJ1-5 TRBV9 . . TGTGCCAGCAGCGTACGGGGAGCGGCGGATCAGCCCCAGCATTTT CASSVRGAADQPQHF
TRBJ2-3 TRBV20-1 TRBD1 . TGCAGTGCACCGGACAGGGGCGCAAGTAGCGCAGATACGCAGTATTTT CSAPDRGASSADTQYF
TRBJ1-2 TRBV4-3 . . TGCGCCAGCAGCCGAAATGCAAGGGACACCTATGGCTACACCTTC CASSRNARDTYGYTF
TRBJ2-3 TRBV2 . few TGTGCCAGCCCCGGGGCAGATACGCAGTATTTT CASPGADTQYF